Presented here are 8 T cell receptor beta chains from one specimen sequenced in a study of Graves' ophthalmopathy and Graves' hyperthyroidism. For repertoire sequencing, the TCR beta CDR3 regions were amplified from RNA transcripts. First-round RT-PCR relied on HTBI primers, and a second-round multiplex PCR came next. TCRdb reprocessed the multiplex PCR reads with MiXCR, giving one entry per CDR3 protein. The table records about 1.1 million distinct CDR3 sequences, about 38% of them present only once. Sequenced input: peripheral blood or thyroid tissue (not recorded which). These receptor sequences come from an adult man with Graves' hyperthyroidism.

The table lists this clonotype with many counts. The V gene is TRBV5-5, the J gene TRBJ1-1, with D unresolved. The V end lost 1 base, the J end lost 10 bases, and 11 bases lay between the germline ends. The CDR3 is 12 amino acids. Looked up from germline, CDR1 is SGHKS and CDR2 is YYEKEE (reference sequence). Here the CDR3 reads CASSLTGGGAFF. The CDR3 DNA follows: TGTGCCAGCAGCTTGACGGGCGGTGGAGCTTTCTTT.

The chain has TRBV6-5 and TRBJ1-1, with 7 bases matching TRBD1. V lost 4 bases to trimming and J lost 1 base; unmatched junction nucleotides: 6. The CDR3 is 15 residues long. Germline values: CDR1 MNHEY, CDR2 SVGAGI. The CDR3 DNA sequence: TGTGCCAGCAGTTGGGCAGGGGGTTCGAACACTGAAGCTTTCTTT. Its translation: CASSWAGGSNTEAFF.

This clonotype was counted ten times or more. The chain recombines TRBV7-9 with TRBJ2-6; 9 bases are shared with TRBD1. Trimming at V came to 6 bases and at J to 2 bases, leaving 11 bases not matched to a gene. The CDR3 contains 18 residues. Per germline, CDR1 SEHNR and CDR2 FQNEAQ (reference sequence). Here the CDR3 reads CASSSTGDRVPGANVLTF. In nucleotides, the CDR3 is TGTGCCAGCAGTAGCACCGGGGACAGGGTACCTGGGGCCAACGTCCTGACTTTC.

This clonotype was seen many times. The chain is built from TRBV6-5 and TRBJ1-1; TRBD1 aligns across 8 bases. The germline V gene encodes CDR1 MNHEY and CDR2 SVGAGI. The CDR3 has 14 amino acids. V lost 4 bases to trimming and J lost 7 bases; unmatched junction nucleotides: 8. The CDR3 spells CASSWDRQPFEAFF. CDR3 bases: TGTGCCAGCAGTTGGGACAGGCAACCCTTTGAAGCTTTCTTT.

The table lists this clonotype with many counts. The gene calls are TRBV2 and TRBJ2-7; the D is unclear. CDR1 is SNHLY, CDR2 FYNNEI, per germline. Trimming shortened V by 10 bases and J by 4 bases, and 8 bases separated the two germline ends. This CDR3 has 10 residues. Here the CDR3 reads CATPAYEQYF. Here the CDR3 DNA reads TGTGCCACCCCCGCATACGAGCAGTACTTC.

The chain joins TRBV15 to TRBJ1-6, with unresolved D. Trimming left V 2 bases short and J 3 bases short, with 8 bases between. The germline V gene has CDR1 LNHNV and CDR2 YYDKDF (reference sequence). The CDR3 spans 15 residues. CDR3 sequence reads: CATSRRADYNSPLHF. In DNA, the CDR3 is TGTGCCACCAGCAGACGCGCCGACTATAATTCACCCCTCCACTTT.

The chain recombines TRBV7-2 with TRBJ1-1; D uncertain. Trimming took 4 bases from V and 0 from J, leaving 12 bases between them. The CDR3 runs 15 residues. Germline-derived CDR1 and CDR2 are SGHTA and FQGNSA. Here the CDR3 reads CASSYSGNLNTEAFF. The CDR3 bases are TGTGCCAGCAGCTACAGCGGGAACTTGAACACTGAAGCTTTCTTT.

Many counts were recorded for this clonotype. V and J are TRBV19 and TRBJ1-1, with 9 bases identical to TRBD1. The V segment lost 9 bases and the J segment 4 bases; nucleotides outside the gene matches: 6. CDR1 is LNHDA, CDR2 SQIVND, per germline (reference sequence). The CDR3 runs 13 residues. CDR3 in amino acids: CASSRDRVTEAFF. The CDR3 DNA reads TGTGCCAGCAGCCGGGACAGGGTCACTGAAGCTTTCTTT.